This paragraph reports one T cell receptor beta chain. The data derive from a study of T cell repertoires in cytomegalovirus infection. Across the study: From public TCR beta signatures came an indication of both CMV infection and matching HLA type.

Unmatched junction bases numbered 18, after V lost 3 bases and J lost 6 bases. There are 19 residues in the CDR3. Germline CDR1 MGHDK, CDR2 SYGVNS. TCRdb itself ran the reads through MiXCR, one entry per CDR3 protein. The profile covers some 240,000 distinct CDR3 sequences, with approximately 15% appearing a single time and around 47% taken by the ten largest. This clonotype originated in a human donor in good health (CMV status not recorded). Some clones in this sample may be carry-over from other donors' samples. The rearrangement joins TRBV25-1 to TRBJ1-4; 8 nucleotides match TRBD1. The sequenced sample was CD8+ T cells from PBMCs. The CDR3 sequence: CASSDIEPGGSRIDEKLFF. The CDR3 nucleotides read TGTGCCAGCAGTGACATAGAGCCAGGGGGCTCTCGGATCGATGAAAAACTGTTTTTT. The whole variable domain, filled in from reference TRBV25-1 and TRBJ1-4, reads EADIYQTPRYLVIGTGKKITLECSQTMGHDKMYWYQQDPGMELHLIHYSYGVNSTEKGDLSSESTVSRIRTEHFPLTLESARPSHTSQYLCASSDIEPGGSRIDEKLFFGSGTQLSVL.